This T cell receptor beta chain is from a study of beta chain features in type 1 diabetes. General observations from the study: Among patients, naive, central memory and Treg TCRB repertoires appeared more similar than among healthy donors.

Turning to this clone: Its antigen is unidentified.

The authors reverse transcribed all of the isolated RNA, so sequencing captured expressed TCRB transcripts. Repertoires were generated with immunoSEQ multiplex PCR, while TCRdb's copy carries only in-frame clones and drops some. The sample lists about 160,000 clones; 7.5% to 9.5% were seen once. V was shortened by 0 bases and J by 7 bases, with 9 bases between the two germline ends. Germline CDR1 is GTSNPN and CDR2 is SVGIG (reference sequence). This CDR3 comprises 13 residues. The clonotype was recovered from a woman between 18 and 29 years old in good health. Specimen: central memory CD4+ T cells from blood. The chain recombines TRBV30 with TRBJ1-4, with D perhaps TRBD1 (5 bases). The CDR3 DNA is TGTGCCTGGAGTGTTACAGGCCTTGAAAAACTGTTTTTT. Translation: CAWSVTGLEKLFF.